These 4 T cell receptor beta chains share one sample of origin, sequenced in a study of T-cell reconstitution after alpha-beta-depleted transplantation in children. It was with unique molecular identifiers that the TCRbeta library was prepared. MiXCR was run by TCRdb on the PCR reads, yielding one entry per CDR3 protein. Of roughly 70,000 distinct CDR3 sequences detected, around 4.7% appear once; the ten largest clones hold about 20%. This material consisted of PBMCs, mostly from graft donor cells, taken 180 days after TCRalphabeta/CD19-depleted stem cell transplant. These TCRs come from a boy in the first two years of life who had a stem cell transplant for acute myeloid leukemia, so the T cells may come from the graft donor.

The sample holds many counts of this clonotype. The chain links TRBV5-6 to TRBJ2-4; D perhaps matches TRBD1 (5 bases). Germline V CDR1 and CDR2: SGHDT, YYEEEE. CDR3 length: 13 residues. Trimming left V 1 base short and J 8 bases short, with 10 bases between. Here the CDR3 reads CASSLQGIDIQYF. For the CDR3, the DNA is TGTGCCAGCAGCTTGCAGGGAATTGACATTCAGTACTTC.

At least ten counts were recorded for this clonotype. The gene calls are TRBV4-3 and TRBJ2-7, with D perhaps TRBD1 (5 bases). Germline V gene data show CDR1 as LGHNA and CDR2 as YSLEER. Deletions cut 4 bases from V and 3 bases from J, with 10 bases between. The CDR3 covers 13 residues. CDR3 protein: CASSLAQGYEQYF. The CDR3 coding sequence is TGCGCCAGCAGCCTCGCCCAGGGCTACGAGCAGTACTTC.

This clonotype was observed many times. The V and J genes are TRBV20-1 and TRBJ2-2; D is tentatively TRBD1 or TRBD2 (6 bases each). V was trimmed by 5 bases and J by 0 bases, leaving 22 bases between them. The V gene's germline CDR1 is DFQATT and CDR2 SNEGSKA (reference sequence). This CDR3 is built from 18 residues. The CDR3 DNA reads as TGCAGTGCTCCACGGACAGTGTTCGGGGGCCCGAACACCGGGGAGCTGTTTTTT. Its protein is CSAPRTVFGGPNTGELFF.

This clonotype was detected ten times or more. The chain uses TRBV5-1 and TRBJ2-7; 9 nucleotides line up with TRBD1. J gave up 5 bases and V 5 bases, and 20 bases lay outside the gene matches. The CDR3 sequence is 18 residues long. Germline V lookup: CDR1 SGHRS, CDR2 YFSETQ. DNA for the CDR3: TGCGCCAGCAGGCAGACAGGGGGAATCGGGACTCGCCTAGACGAGCAGTACTTC. Protein product: CASRQTGGIGTRLDEQYF.